Here is one T cell receptor beta chain with its context. It was with a sample-barcoded 5' primer and a J-beta primer mix that a second PCR of about 6 to 12 cycles was run. MiXCR, run by TCRdb on the 5' RACE reads, gives a single entry per CDR3 protein. Altogether approximately 600,000 distinct CDR3 sequences are present, about 54% being singletons, with the ten largest covering 35% to 40%. The V end was cut by 3 bases, the J end by 6 bases, with 13 bases between. The V gene's germline CDR1 is ENHRY and CDR2 SYGVKD. The length of the CDR3 is 14 residues. The data derive from a study of blood T cells in healthy people across ages. At least 6.5 million PBMCs were isolated per sample.

Input material: blood. The chain is built from TRBV10-3 and TRBJ2-3; D is undetermined. The origin of this receptor is a man aged 60 to 69 in good health. The CDR3 region has the DNA TGTGCCATCAGTGATTACCGAGGCGGTGATACGCAGTATTTT. Protein sequence: CAISDYRGGDTQYF.